Following are 22 T cell receptor beta chains from one sample sequenced in a study of cytomegalovirus exposure and HLA in healthy donors. PCR primers comprised 60 Vbeta and 13 Jbeta primers. Clones were read by immunoSEQ multiplex PCR, and TCRdb kept only the in-frame ones, dropping some. The data contain 150,000 to 200,000 clones, approximately 77% of them singletons. Sequencing input: PBMCs. These receptors came from a male donor in good health and CMV-seropositive.

The V gene is TRBV5-1, the J gene TRBJ2-2; 8 nucleotides line up with TRBD2. V was pared by 1 base and J by 5 bases, with 4 bases of the junction left unmatched. This CDR3 comprises 15 residues. The V gene's germline CDR1 is SGHRS and CDR2 YFSETQ. The CDR3 loop reads CASSLLVAGTGELFF. The CDR3 DNA follows: TGCGCCAGCAGCTTGCTGGTAGCGGGAACCGGGGAGCTGTTTTTT.

This clone was seen at least ten times. The rearrangement uses TRBV6-4 and TRBJ2-2; 7 nucleotides line up with TRBD1. The CDR3 loop spans 15 amino acids. CDR1 is MRHNA and CDR2 is SNTAGT in the germline V gene. The V and J ends lost 6 bases and 3 bases, in that order; junction bases with no gene match: 7. The CDR3 protein is CASRPPGTDTGELFF. CDR3 nucleotide sequence: TGTGCCAGCAGACCTCCCGGGACAGACACCGGGGAGCTGTTTTTT.

The chain recombines TRBV10-3 with TRBJ1-2; 9 bases line up with TRBD1. From germline, CDR1 is ENHRY and CDR2 SYGVKD. Losses at the gene ends were 7 bases for V and 6 bases for J; bases not matched to a gene: 6. The CDR3 extends over 13 amino acids. CDR3 DNA: TGTGCCATCATCGGGGGACAGGGAGATGGCTACACCTTC. Translated, it gives CAIIGGQGDGYTF.

The V call is TRBV10-1, the J call TRBJ2-2, with 8 bases that match TRBD2. The V and J ends lost 3 bases and 2 bases, in that order; junction bases with no gene match: 2. Germline loops: CDR1 WNHNN, CDR2 SYGVQD (reference sequence). This CDR3 spans 15 amino acids. The CDR3, as DNA: TGCGCCAGCAGTGACGGGGGGGCCAACACCGGGGAGCTGTTTTTT. This sequence encodes CASSDGGANTGELFF.

V gene TRBV4-2 combines with J gene TRBJ1-5; D is uncertain. Germline CDR1 LGHNA, CDR2 YNFKEQ. V was trimmed by 2 bases and J by 0 bases, leaving 11 bases between them. The length of the CDR3 is 16 residues. CDR3 nucleotides: TGTGCCAGCAGCCAAAACCGAGTTTATAGCAATCAGCCCCAGCATTTT. Its translation is CASSQNRVYSNQPQHF.

V and J are TRBV18 and TRBJ2-2; the D is unclear. This CDR3 has 15 amino acids. Trimming removed 1 base from V and 5 bases from J, with 11 bases in between. Germline assignment: CDR1 KGHSH and CDR2 LQKENI. The CDR3 region is CASSPLTAFTGELFF. In DNA form, the CDR3 reads TGTGCCAGCTCACCACTTACAGCTTTTACCGGGGAGCTGTTTTTT.

The chain carries TRBV7-3 and TRBJ2-2; TRBD1 might be the D (7 bases). Germline values: CDR1 SGHTA, CDR2 FQGTGA. The CDR3 extends over 15 amino acids. The ends were cut back, 3 bases at V and 7 bases at J, with 15 bases in the middle. The DNA of the CDR3 is TGTGCCAGCAGCTTTCAGGGGGGCCTCGGCGGGGAGCTGTTTTTT. Encoded protein: CASSFQGGLGGELFF.

CDR3 in amino acids: CASRRLGGSVDEQYF. DNA of the CDR3: TGTGCCAGTAGGAGGTTAGGGGGAAGTGTGGACGAGCAGTACTTC. J is TRBJ2-7 and V is TRBV19; TRBD1 might be the D (6 bases). Trimming took off 6 bases at V and 5 bases at J, with 20 bases between the two ends. The CDR3 has 15 amino acids. Germline V lookup: CDR1 LNHDA, CDR2 SQIVND (reference sequence).

This rearrangement joins TRBV4-2 to TRBJ2-1; the match to TRBD2 covers 10 bases. J gave up 9 bases and V 1 base, and 6 bases lay outside the gene matches. CDR1 and CDR2 from the germline V gene are LGHNA and YNFKEQ. The CDR3 is made up of 15 amino acids. The CDR3 loop is CASSQASGGALEQFF. The DNA of the CDR3 is TGTGCCAGCAGCCAAGCCAGCGGGGGGGCCCTTGAGCAGTTCTTC.

The chain joins TRBV9 to TRBJ2-1; 9 nucleotides match TRBD2. The germline V gene encodes CDR1 SGDLS and CDR2 YYNGEE. The junction had 3 bases not matched to a gene; V was cut back by 0 bases and J by 8 bases. This CDR3 region has 14 residues. For the CDR3, the DNA is TGTGCCAGCAGCGTAGTGGCGGGGGGGCATGAGCAGTTCTTC. Its translation is CASSVVAGGHEQFF.

V and J are TRBV9 and TRBJ1-6; tentatively, D is TRBD1 (5 bases). Germline values: CDR1 SGDLS, CDR2 YYNGEE. Trimming took off 4 bases at V and 7 bases at J, with 12 bases between the two ends. The CDR3 length is 14 residues. CDR3 sequence reads: CASSTTVFNSPLHF. The CDR3 nucleotides are TGTGCCAGCAGCACGACAGTCTTCAATTCACCCCTCCACTTT.

The gene calls are TRBV7-9 and TRBJ2-2; 9 bases are shared with TRBD2. Losses at the gene ends were 4 bases for V and 5 bases for J; bases not matched to a gene: 11. The germline V gene has CDR1 SEHNR and CDR2 FQNEAQ (reference sequence). CDR3 length: 17 amino acids. The CDR3: CASSSAGGGATTGELFF. The CDR3 nucleotides read TGTGCCAGCAGCTCCGCTGGCGGGGGGGCCACGACCGGGGAGCTGTTTTTT.

Only one count was recorded for this clone. The chain has TRBV9 and TRBJ1-5; D is perhaps TRBD1 (5 bases). This CDR3 contains 15 residues. V shed 0 bases and J shed 7 bases, with 14 bases lying between them. Per germline, CDR1 SGDLS and CDR2 YYNGEE. CDR3 nucleotide sequence: TGTGCCAGCAGCGTAGGGGCAGGGTCTCAACAGCCCCAGCATTTT. It yields the protein CASSVGAGSQQPQHF.

J is TRBJ2-1 and V is TRBV9, with D perhaps TRBD1 (6 bases). This CDR3 is 12 amino acids long. V was cut by 6 bases and J by 9 bases, with 13 bases left in between. CDR1 is SGDLS, CDR2 YYNGEE, per germline. CDR3 nucleotides: TGTGCCAGCACCCAAGTAGGGGGTGAGCAGTTCTTC. Translation gives CASTQVGGEQFF. Full variable domain (rest looked up from reference TRBV9 and TRBJ2-1): DSGVTQTPKHLITATGQRVTLRCSPRSGDLSVYWYQQSLDQGLQFLIQYYNGEERAKGNILERFSAQQFPDLHSELNLSSLELGDSALYFCASTQVGGEQFFGPGTRLTVL.

The V gene is TRBV5-6, the J gene TRBJ1-6, with 9 bases aligning to TRBD1. The CDR3 runs 14 residues. Germline loops: CDR1 SGHDT, CDR2 YYEEEE. Trimming removed 3 bases from V and 10 bases from J; junction bases left unmatched: 5. The CDR3 region has the DNA TGTGCCAGCAGCTGGGGACAGGGCGAATCACCCCTCCACTTT. Translation gives CASSWGQGESPLHF.

A few counts support this clone. The chain couples TRBV2 to TRBJ2-7; 7 bases are a match to TRBD2. Germline V gives CDR1 SNHLY, CDR2 FYNNEI. The CDR3 is 15 amino acids. Trimming at V came to 3 bases and at J to 2 bases, leaving 7 bases not matched to a gene. CDR3 protein: CASSDPAGQTYEQYF. The CDR3 nucleotides read TGTGCCAGCAGTGACCCAGCGGGGCAAACCTACGAGCAGTACTTC.

The rearrangement uses TRBV6-4 and TRBJ2-1; 14 nucleotides agree with TRBD2. The CDR3 length is 13 residues. Trimming cost V 11 bases and J 8 bases; bases outside gene matches: 5. Looked up from germline, CDR1 is MRHNA and CDR2 is SNTAGT. Here the CDR3 reads CASRLAGGHEQFF. CDR3 sequence (DNA): TGTGCCTCCCGACTAGCGGGGGGGCATGAGCAGTTCTTC.

The V call is TRBV6-6, the J call TRBJ2-2, with D perhaps TRBD1 (6 bases). V lost 2 bases and J 1 base, leaving 8 bases between the germline ends. CDR1 and CDR2 (germline): MNHNY, SVGAGI (reference sequence). This CDR3 is built from 15 residues. The CDR3 DNA follows: TGTGCCAGCAGTTACGAGGGGGTGAACACCGGGGAGCTGTTTTTT. Residues: CASSYEGVNTGELFF.

The DNA of the CDR3 is TGTGCCAGCAGTTACCCCTCGAGACAGAAACTCAATGAGCAGTTCTTC. Its translation: CASSYPSRQKLNEQFF. The chain is built from TRBV6-6 and TRBJ2-1, with D maybe TRBD1 (5 bases). Germline loops: CDR1 MNHNY, CDR2 SVGAGI (reference sequence). This CDR3 contains 16 residues. With 2 bases removed from V and 6 bases from J, the gap between germline ends came to 17 bases.

Concerning this clone: A junction boundary mismatches the germline segment, possibly from a read error. The chain has TRBV9 and TRBJ2-7, with D possibly being TRBD2 (5 bases). Looked up from germline, CDR1 is SGDLS and CDR2 is YYNGEE. The CDR3 is made up of 15 amino acids. CDR3 amino acids: CASSVGSGRVYEQCF. The CDR3 DNA sequence: TGTGCCAGCAGCGTAGGAAGCGGTAGAGTTTACGAGCAGTGCTTC.

The chain couples TRBV6-4 to TRBJ2-1; 13 bases are shared with TRBD2. The CDR3 has 14 residues. V shed 6 bases, J shed 8 bases, and the junction held 4 bases outside the gene matches. The germline gives CDR1 MRHNA, CDR2 SNTAGT. The CDR3 nucleotides read TGTGCCAGCAGCGGGACTAGCGGGGTGGATGAGCAGTTCTTC. It translates to CASSGTSGVDEQFF.

The chain's CDR3 is CASSRQGMITDTQYF. CDR3 sequence (DNA): TGTGCCAGTAGTCGACAGGGGATGATTACAGATACGCAGTATTTT. This chain uses TRBV19 with TRBJ2-3; 8 bases line up with TRBD1. This CDR3 is built from 15 residues. In germline, CDR1 is LNHDA, CDR2 SQIVND (reference sequence). V shed 5 bases, J shed 3 bases, and the junction held 7 bases outside the gene matches.